Listed below are T cell receptor beta chains from one sample, sequenced in a study of shared clonotypes between healthy human individuals. Clones were read by immunoSEQ multiplex PCR, and TCRdb kept only the in-frame ones, dropping some. The sample yields over 2 million clones, less than 95% seen once. Source material: naive CD4+ T cells from PBMCs. These TCRs come from a man younger than 35 in good health. Some clones in this sample may be carry-over from other donors' samples. Both conserved end residues are part of each CDR3. Fields, in order: J gene, V gene, D gene, clone size, CDR3 DNA, CDR3 protein. The D gene is left open where the match is weak. Expanded clones get a size class; other rows say once, few or many, or leave the size out.

TRBJ2-1 | TRBV6-5 | - | - | TGTGCCAGCAGTTACTCATGGCAGGCGTACAATGAGCAGTTCTTC | CASSYSWQAYNEQFF
TRBJ1-5 | TRBV7-9 | - | - | TGTGCCAGCAGCTTAGGCCGGGCCGGGTGGGATCAGCCCCAGCATTTT | CASSLGRAGWDQPQHF
TRBJ2-3 | TRBV10-1 | - | - | TGCGCCAGCAGCCAAGACCCGGTTGATACGCAGTATTTT | CASSQDPVDTQYF
TRBJ1-1 | TRBV28 | TRBD1 | - | TGTGCCAGCAAAGACAGGGGGGCGAACACTGAAGCTTTCTTT | CASKDRGANTEAFF
TRBJ2-2 | TRBV4-3 | TRBD1 | - | TGCGCCAGCAGCCAACCGGACAGGAGTACCGGGGAGCTGTTTTTT | CASSQPDRSTGELFF
TRBJ2-1 | TRBV7-9 | - | - | TGTGCCAGCACTCGAGGGGGGGAGTTGAGCGAGCAGTTCTTC | CASTRGGELSEQFF
TRBJ2-3 | TRBV7-9 | TRBD2 | - | TGTGCCAGCAGCTCAGGACTAGCGACAGATACGCAGTATTTT | CASSSGLATDTQYF
TRBJ2-7 | TRBV9 | TRBD2 | - | TGTGCCAGCAGCGACACCGGGACTAGCGGAGCCTACGAGCAGTACTTC | CASSDTGTSGAYEQYF
TRBJ1-3 | TRBV6-5 | - | - | TGTGCCACCCGCGCAATCTCTGGAAACACCATATATTTT | CATRAISGNTIYF
TRBJ1-1 | TRBV6-5 | - | - | TGTGCCAGCAGTCGGGACCCCCAGAACACTGAAGCTTTCTTT | CASSRDPQNTEAFF
TRBJ2-5 | TRBV11-1 | - | - | TGTGCCAGCAGCTTAGGAACCCATCACCAAGAGACCCAGTACTTC | CASSLGTHHQETQYF
TRBJ2-7 | TRBV4-2 | TRBD2 | once | TGTGCCAGCAGCCAAGAGCCGCTAGCGGGAGCGGGCGAGCAGTACTTC | CASSQEPLAGAGEQYF
TRBJ2-3 | TRBV9 | - | - | TGTGCCAGCAGCGTAGGTCGATTACAGGGCACAGATACGCAGTATTTT | CASSVGRLQGTDTQYF
TRBJ1-2 | TRBV19 | - | - | TGTGCCAGTAGTGGGAGGGCCCCGAGCCTTTACTATGGCTACACCTTC | CASSGRAPSLYYGYTF
TRBJ2-1 | TRBV12-5 | TRBD2 | once | TGTGCTAGTGGTTTGGGACCTCCGGCTAGCGGGAGGATCTACAATGAGCAGTTCTTC | CASGLGPPASGRIYNEQFF
TRBJ2-7 | TRBV6-5 | - | - | TGTGCCAGCAGTACAGGTTACGAGCAGTACTTC | CASSTGYEQYF
TRBJ2-7 | TRBV7-2 | - | - | TGTGCCAGCAGTTTGTCCCCAAGTACCTACGAGCAGTACTTC | CASSLSPSTYEQYF
TRBJ2-3 | TRBV7-2 | TRBD2 | - | TGTGCCAGCAGCCGACTAGCGGGATCTAGCACAGATACGCAGTATTTT | CASSRLAGSSTDTQYF
TRBJ2-7 | TRBV18 | - | - | TGTGCCAGCTCACCACCGGGACAAAGATCCTACGAGCAGTACTTC | CASSPPGQRSYEQYF
TRBJ2-4 | TRBV14 | TRBD2 | - | TGTGCCAGCAGCCAAGATAGGAGCGGGAAAGGTCTAGCCAAAAACATTCAGTACTTC | CASSQDRSGKGLAKNIQYF
TRBJ1-2 | TRBV11-2 | - | - | TGTGCCAGCAGCTCCCAATATGGCTACACCTTC | CASSSQYGYTF
TRBJ2-7 | TRBV30 | - | - | TGTGCCTGGAGCGACAGTTCCTACGAGCAGTACTTC | CAWSDSSYEQYF
TRBJ2-1 | TRBV18 | - | - | TGTGCCAGCTCACCATTTTCCGCGGGAAGCTCCTACAATGAGCAGTTCTTC | CASSPFSAGSSYNEQFF
TRBJ2-1 | TRBV30 | TRBD1 | - | TGTGCCTGGGACAGGGCTCTTTACAATGAGCAGTTCTTC | CAWDRALYNEQFF
TRBJ2-2 | TRBV4-1 | - | - | TGCGCCAGCAGCCCCTACAGGGCTGTCGGGGAGCTGTTTTTT | CASSPYRAVGELFF
TRBJ2-7 | TRBV7-3 | TRBD1 | once | TGTGCCAGCAGCCCCAACAGGGGGCCCCTCGAGCAGTACTTC | CASSPNRGPLEQYF
TRBJ1-2 | TRBV29-1 | - | - | TGCAGCGCCGATACCCCTGGTGGGGTTGGTGGCTACACCTTC | CSADTPGGVGGYTF
TRBJ1-2 | TRBV4-3 | TRBD1 | - | TGCGCCAGCAGCCAAGAGGTGGATGGGGGACAGGGGTCCTCTAACTATGGCTACACCTTC | CASSQEVDGGQGSSNYGYTF
TRBJ2-1 | TRBV5-4 | TRBD2 | once | TGTGCCAGCAGCTTCCCCGGACTAGCGGGTTTCAATGAGCAGTTCTTC | CASSFPGLAGFNEQFF
TRBJ2-4 | TRBV9 | - | - | TGTGCCAGCAGCGTAGCTGGCCAGACCCAAAACATTCAGTACTTC | CASSVAGQTQNIQYF
TRBJ1-5 | TRBV6-5 | - | - | TGTGCCAGCAGTTACTCACGGGATCAGCCCCAGCATTTT | CASSYSRDQPQHF
TRBJ2-1 | TRBV11-3 | TRBD1 | - | TGTGCCAGCAGCGCCGGGACAGGGATCAATGAGCAGTTCTTC | CASSAGTGINEQFF
TRBJ2-1 | TRBV5-1 | - | - | TGCGCCAGCAGCTTGGGAGCAGGCAATGAGCAGTTCTTC | CASSLGAGNEQFF
TRBJ2-2 | TRBV5-1 | TRBD1 | once | TGCGCCAGCAGCCTCGGGACAGGGTCGTCCACCGGGGAGCTGTTTTTT | CASSLGTGSSTGELFF
TRBJ2-1 | TRBV18 | TRBD2 | - | TGTGCCAGCTCACCCAACAGCGGGAGGACCAACAATGAGCAGTTCTTC | CASSPNSGRTNNEQFF
TRBJ1-1 | TRBV5-1 | TRBD1 | - | TGCGCCAGCAGCTTGCAGGGGGCAGGCACTGAAGCTTTCTTT | CASSLQGAGTEAFF
TRBJ2-5 | TRBV9 | - | - | TGTGCCAGCAGCCCTTACGGGACTCCAGGGATCGCCCAGTACTTC | CASSPYGTPGIAQYF
TRBJ2-2 | TRBV5-1 | - | - | TGCGCCAGCAGCTTGGTCACCCCACCCGGGGAGCTGTTTTTT | CASSLVTPPGELFF
TRBJ1-3 | TRBV9 | - | once | TGTGCCCCAATGAGGGAAGTGCGGCAACTCTCTGGAAACACCATATATTTT | CAPMREVRQLSGNTIYF
TRBJ2-2 | TRBV28 | - | - | TGTGCCAGCAGTTTATGGGGGGCGCAGGTCGGGGAGCTGTTTTTT | CASSLWGAQVGELFF
TRBJ2-5 | TRBV7-8 | TRBD1 | - | TGTGCCAGCAGGAATACAGGGGGCCGAGAGACCCAGTACTTC | CASRNTGGRETQYF
TRBJ1-2 | TRBV6-5 | TRBD1 | - | TGTGCCAGCAGTTACTCAAGGACAGGGAGAGGTGGCTACACCTTC | CASSYSRTGRGGYTF
TRBJ1-4 | TRBV7-2 | - | - | TGTGCCAGCAGCCGTAGGACAGTGAATGAAAAACTGTTTTTT | CASSRRTVNEKLFF
TRBJ2-1 | TRBV6-1 | - | - | TGTGCCAGCAGGAAATCAGAAGGTGAGCAGTTCTTC | CASRKSEGEQFF
TRBJ2-7 | TRBV4-1 | - | - | TGCGCCAGCAGCCAGATACACAGGGAACCCTACGAGCAGTACTTC | CASSQIHREPYEQYF
TRBJ2-5 | TRBV18 | - | - | TGTGCCAGCTCAGAGACAGGATTGTACCAAGAGACCCAGTACTTC | CASSETGLYQETQYF
TRBJ1-3 | TRBV2 | - | once | TGTGCCAGCAGTGACTCATTGGCAGTCGGGGACACCATATATTTT | CASSDSLAVGDTIYF
TRBJ2-7 | TRBV5-1 | TRBD1 | - | TGCGCCAGCATCCTCGGGACAGGGGATAACTACGAGCAGTACTTC | CASILGTGDNYEQYF
TRBJ1-5 | TRBV28 | - | - | TGTGCCAGCAGTCCCCTCGGTCAGCCCCAGCATTTT | CASSPLGQPQHF
TRBJ2-6 | TRBV18 | TRBD2 | - | TGTGCCAGCTCACGACTAGCGGGAGCCTTAACCGGGGCCAACGTCCTGACTTTC | CASSRLAGALTGANVLTF